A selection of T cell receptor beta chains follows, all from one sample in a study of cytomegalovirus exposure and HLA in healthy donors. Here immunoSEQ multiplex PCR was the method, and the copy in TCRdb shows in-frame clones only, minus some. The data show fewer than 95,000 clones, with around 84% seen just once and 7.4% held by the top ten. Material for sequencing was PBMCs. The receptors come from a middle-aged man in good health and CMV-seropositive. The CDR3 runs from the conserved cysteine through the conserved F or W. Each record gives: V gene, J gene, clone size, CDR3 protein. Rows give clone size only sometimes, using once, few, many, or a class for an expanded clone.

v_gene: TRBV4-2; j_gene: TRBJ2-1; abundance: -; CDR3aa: CASSGQRGRDNEQFF
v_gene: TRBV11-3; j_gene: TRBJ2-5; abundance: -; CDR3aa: CASSFGGLASGGAVETQYF
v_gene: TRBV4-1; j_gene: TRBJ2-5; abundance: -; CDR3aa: CASSQANREGETQYF
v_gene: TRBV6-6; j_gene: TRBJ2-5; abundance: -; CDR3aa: CASSRRTGGVQETQYF
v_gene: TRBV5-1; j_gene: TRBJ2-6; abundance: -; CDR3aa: CASSLAPSGANVLTF
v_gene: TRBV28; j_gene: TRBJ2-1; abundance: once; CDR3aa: CASSLPDFGWQFF
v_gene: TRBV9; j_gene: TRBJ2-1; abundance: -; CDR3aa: CASSVGGRFEQFF
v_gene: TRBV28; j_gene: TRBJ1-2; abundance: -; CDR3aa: CASSTSGYGYGYTF
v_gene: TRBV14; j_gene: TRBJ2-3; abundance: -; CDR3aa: CASSRHFLAGKDTQYF
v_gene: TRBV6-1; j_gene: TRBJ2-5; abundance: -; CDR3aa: CATRGEAETQYF
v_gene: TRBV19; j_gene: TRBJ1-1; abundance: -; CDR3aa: CASRLQARRDTEAFF
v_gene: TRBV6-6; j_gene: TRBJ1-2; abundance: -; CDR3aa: CASSVTGGTYGYTF
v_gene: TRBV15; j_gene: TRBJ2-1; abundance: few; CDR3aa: CATSRAGTNNEQFF
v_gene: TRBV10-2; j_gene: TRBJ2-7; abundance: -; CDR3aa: CASSAKGYEQYF
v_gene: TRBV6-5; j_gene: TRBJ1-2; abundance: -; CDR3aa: CASSYSGAANYGYTF
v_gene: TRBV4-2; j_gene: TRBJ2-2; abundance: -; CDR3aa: CASSLKTRVAGELFF
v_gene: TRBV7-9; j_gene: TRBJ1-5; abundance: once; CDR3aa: CASSLAPRVPQHF
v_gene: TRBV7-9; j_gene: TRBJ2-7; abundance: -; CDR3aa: CSSCDGGGAYEQYF
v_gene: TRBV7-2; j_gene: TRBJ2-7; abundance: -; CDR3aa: CASSPRGRKAYEQYF
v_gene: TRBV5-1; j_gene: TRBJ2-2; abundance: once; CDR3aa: CASSLVVAGDTGELFF
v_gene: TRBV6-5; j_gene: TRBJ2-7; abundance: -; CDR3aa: CASSYAGTSYEQYF
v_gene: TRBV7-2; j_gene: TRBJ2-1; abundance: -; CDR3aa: CASSLGGDAAEQFF
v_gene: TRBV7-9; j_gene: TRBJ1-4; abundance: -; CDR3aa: CSSSSQGLGEKLFF
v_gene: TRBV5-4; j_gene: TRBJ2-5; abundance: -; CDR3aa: CASSLHSGPGETQYF
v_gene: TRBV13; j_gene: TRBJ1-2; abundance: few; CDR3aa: CASSPRDPYGYTF
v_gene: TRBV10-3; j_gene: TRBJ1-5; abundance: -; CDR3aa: CATTGEKLRGRNQPQHF
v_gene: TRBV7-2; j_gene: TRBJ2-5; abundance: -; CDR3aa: CASSRLAGVVETQYF
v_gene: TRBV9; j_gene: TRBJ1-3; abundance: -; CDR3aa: CASSVGPGTGPGNTIYF
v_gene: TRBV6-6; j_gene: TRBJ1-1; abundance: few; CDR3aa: CASWDRRGNTEAFF
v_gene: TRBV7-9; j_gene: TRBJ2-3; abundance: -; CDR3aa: CASSYQGQVSTDTQYF
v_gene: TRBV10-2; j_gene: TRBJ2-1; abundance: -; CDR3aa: CASSESSSLAGGPHEQFF
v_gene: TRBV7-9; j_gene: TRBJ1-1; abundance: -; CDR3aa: CASSSQFMNTEAFF
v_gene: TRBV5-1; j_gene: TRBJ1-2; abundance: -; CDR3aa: CASSLEGAGGYTF
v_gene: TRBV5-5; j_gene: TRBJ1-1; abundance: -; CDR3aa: CASRYQGLYTEAFF
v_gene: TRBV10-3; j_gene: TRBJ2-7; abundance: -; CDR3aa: CAAGGGLEQYF
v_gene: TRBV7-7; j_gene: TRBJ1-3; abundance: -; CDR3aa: CASSPGTVGNTIYF
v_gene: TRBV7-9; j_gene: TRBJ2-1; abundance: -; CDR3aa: CASSLGSGGSYNEQFF
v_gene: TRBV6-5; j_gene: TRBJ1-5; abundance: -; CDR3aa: CASRESLNQPQHF
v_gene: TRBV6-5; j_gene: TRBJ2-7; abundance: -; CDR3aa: CASSDWESVEQYF
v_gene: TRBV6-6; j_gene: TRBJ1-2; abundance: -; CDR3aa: CASSYDRTVNYGYTF
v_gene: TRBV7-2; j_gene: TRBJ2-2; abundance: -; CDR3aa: CASVGDRRFGAGELFF
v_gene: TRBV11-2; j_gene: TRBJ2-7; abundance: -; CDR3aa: CASSLGPSGHLSSYEQYF
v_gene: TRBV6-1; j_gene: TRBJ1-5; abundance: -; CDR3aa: CASREGNQPQHF
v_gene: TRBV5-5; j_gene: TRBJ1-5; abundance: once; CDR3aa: CASSAGAWEGSNNQPQHF